Included here is one T cell receptor beta chain sequence, with context. There are many counts of this clonotype. It has no known antigen specificity. No base quality values were provided; no much bigger clone lies one nucleotide off. These data belong to a study of T cells in Graves' hyperthyroidism and ophthalmopathy (dated by TCRdb to between 2018 and 2020). About the full investigation: Peripheral blood samples were taken at initial diagnosis, before any treatment was given. To identify distinguishing TCR V-J signatures, a discovery cohort of roughly 100 patients was used, comprising 43 with Graves' ophthalmopathy and around 57 with stable Graves' hyperthyroidism. Whether ophthalmopathy could be predicted prospectively was tested in an independent validation cohort made up of about 20 hyperthyroidism patients plus 17 patients who later progressed to ophthalmopathy. The roughly 91 discovery patients were randomly split 7:3 into training and test sets. In addition, the study compared T-cell repertoires in thyroid tissue and in blood from five to seven Graves' hyperthyroidism patients. Following sampling, methimazole starting at 30 mg daily was given to hyperthyroidism patients, and high-dose intravenous methylprednisolone was given to ophthalmopathy patients. According to the paper, TCR Vbeta CDR3 sequencing was carried out on some 140 peripheral blood samples, which came from 40 to 45 ophthalmopathy, approximately 78 hyperthyroidism and roughly 17 progressor patients.

General findings and caveats noted by the study authors: In validation, progression to ophthalmopathy was predicted by the model with 70.59% sensitivity and about 72% specificity, a median of roughly 6 months before onset. Sample size was not statistically predetermined, and blinding of investigators to group allocation was not performed. A model built on a 13 V-J signature distinguished ophthalmopathy from stable hyperthyroidism, reaching about 88% sensitivity and 81.08% specificity in cross-validation and 80%/75% in testing. Most expanded thyroid clonotypes (frequency above 0.001) were also detected in blood, a finding suggesting that blood repertoires may reflect thyroid immune responses.

Stable Graves' hyperthyroidism was defined as the absence of progression to ophthalmopathy over 18 months of follow-up. Hyperthyroidism patients were newly diagnosed, with disease duration under 2 months, and aged 18 to 65 years. Exclusion was applied to patients with uncontrolled infections, other autoimmune diseases, pregnancy or lactation. Diagnoses were based on clinical symptoms, serum thyroxine and TRAb, thyroid ultrasound and orbital computed tomography. PBMCs were separated from approximately 10 ml of fresh peripheral blood using Ficoll-Paque density gradient centrifugation. Total RNA was extracted using Trizol reagent, and RNA quality was assessed on an Agilent 2100 Bioanalyzer. The TCR beta CDR3 regions were amplified from the RNA transcripts. A first-round RT-PCR of the TCR CDR3 used the HTBI primer set with the Qiagen OneStep RT-PCR kit. Libraries were constructed in a second round of multiplex PCR, after which size selection and purification were carried out. Sequencing of the libraries was done on an Illumina HiSeq2000 using paired-end 100 bp reads. As for the authors' bioinformatics: Raw data were processed with SOAPnuke, discarding reads with adapters, uncalled bases, mean Phred below 15, or no exact constant-primer or identifier match. COPE v1.2.5 was used to merge the high-quality paired reads, and each unique nucleotide sequence was defined as a clonotype. MiTCR v1.1 was used to align clonotypes to the IMGT TRBV, TRBD and TRBJ reference segments. Only V-J combinations with frequency above 0.0001, covering about 99% of repertoires, were analysed. The TCS score was defined as F50 (clonal expansion) divided by E x V (chaos), with BLOSUM62-based TCRdist calculated between CDR3 peptides within each V-J. Welch's t-statistics and random forest reduced some 510 V-J features to 10 to 15, which were used in a naive Bayes classifier (R e1071). The Morisita-Horn index was used to measure how similar the thyroid and blood repertoires were. TCRdb trimmed public reads at Q25 via fastp, called clones via MiXCR and kept in-frame beta chains. Each CDR3 protein gets just one entry, which takes the most common genes and DNA from the rows behind it. The V and J calls come from TCRdb's annotation, not from the publication. Recorded for this sample are hundreds of thousands of distinct CDR3 sequences; about 35% of them occurred a single time. Around 30% of the sample is in the top ten clones.

Sequencing was carried out using blood. The TCR originated in a woman aged 40-49 years with Graves' hyperthyroidism.

The sequenced DNA is TGTGCCAGCAGTGAAACAGGTAGACGTTCCTACGAGCAGTACTTC. Its product reads: CASSETGRRSYEQYF. The sequence is built from TRBV25-1 and TRBJ2-7; the D gene is possibly TRBD1, with 5 bases matching. The germline V gene sets CDR1 to MGHDK and CDR2 to SYGVNS. The CDR3 runs 15 residues from the cysteine to the phenylalanine. Only CDR3 DNA is held: 45 bases, read in frame from base 1. The V and J ends are trimmed by 2 bases and 1 base, leaving 12 bases between them.